These 9 T cell receptor beta chains came from one sample sequenced in a study of T-cell memory formation after mild COVID-19 (dated by TCRdb to 2020 to 2022). Library creation used 5' RACE. Sequencer: Illumina NovaSeq 6000. In-frame beta chains were kept once TCRdb had trimmed the public reads at Q25 with fastp and called clones with MiXCR. CDR3 protein sequences are deduplicated, and each keeps its most common genes and DNA. This sample lists fewer than 700,000 distinct CDR3 sequences; roughly 20% were detected once. The top ten clonotypes cover under 8.5% of the sample. Material: PBMCs or a T cell subset sorted from them (not recorded which). These receptors were obtained from an adult woman who had mild COVID-19 (a few samples of this study predate the infection). The sample titles of this study are shuffled in the database, so cell type and time point are left out; the donor was told from shared clones.

This clonotype was counted only a few times. The rearrangement joins TRBV20-1 to TRBJ1-2; TRBD1 matches at 7 bases. The CDR3 spans 14 residues. Trimming at V came to 5 bases and at J to 1 base, leaving 7 bases not matched to a gene. CDR1 and CDR2 (germline): DFQATT, SNEGSKA (reference sequence). The CDR3 reads CSAATGAVNYGYTF. In DNA form, the CDR3 reads TGCAGTGCTGCCACAGGGGCAGTTAACTATGGCTACACCTTC.

This clonotype was observed many times. The DNA of the CDR3 is TGTGCCAGCAGTTCCAATAGGAAAGCTAGCACAGATACGCAGTATTTT. Protein sequence: CASSSNRKASTDTQYF. This sequence joins TRBV12-3 or TRBV12-4 and TRBJ2-3; D call uncertain. V was trimmed by 4 bases and J by 0 bases, leaving 14 bases between them. The CDR3 sequence is 16 residues long.

The V gene is TRBV15, the J gene TRBJ2-3; no reliable D call. The CDR3 loop spans 15 amino acids. The germline V gene encodes CDR1 LNHNV and CDR2 YYDKDF (reference sequence). V was cut by 0 bases and J by 2 bases, with 9 bases left in between. CDR3 DNA: TGTGCCACCAGCAGAGATCTAGTGACCACAGATACGCAGTATTTT. This codes for CATSRDLVTTDTQYF.

This clonotype occurred many times. This rearrangement joins TRBV9 to TRBJ2-2; D is unresolved. Trimming took 0 bases from V and 7 from J, leaving 4 bases between them. Germline-derived CDR1 and CDR2 are SGDLS and YYNGEE. The length of the CDR3 is 12 residues. The CDR3 region has the DNA TGTGCCAGCAGCGTAGGAGGCGGGGAGCTGTTTTTT. It yields the protein CASSVGGGELFF.

This CDR3 reads CASSLGAGVRNEQFF. The CDR3 nucleotides read TGTGCCAGCAGTTTGGGAGCGGGAGTAAGAAATGAGCAGTTCTTC. The V gene is TRBV12-3 or TRBV12-4, the J gene TRBJ2-1, with 8 bases identical to TRBD2. CDR3 size: 15 residues. Unmatched junction bases numbered 8, after V lost 3 bases and J lost 7 bases.

This rearrangement joins TRBV20-1 to TRBJ1-5; perhaps TRBD1 as D (6 bases). V lost 5 bases and J 11 bases, leaving 13 bases between the germline ends. Germline V gives CDR1 DFQATT, CDR2 SNEGSKA (reference sequence). The CDR3 extends over 11 amino acids. CDR3 DNA sequence: TGCAGTGCTTCACAGGGTTCGGCCCAGCATTTT. Its translation: CSASQGSAQHF.

Only a few counts were recorded for this clonotype. The rearrangement joins TRBV15 to TRBJ2-7; D call uncertain. With 0 bases removed from V and 5 bases from J, the gap between germline ends came to 14 bases. There are 15 residues in the CDR3. The germline V gene has CDR1 LNHNV and CDR2 YYDKDF (reference sequence). The DNA of the CDR3 is TGTGCCACCAGCAGAGACGGGTTGAGGAGTAACGAGCAGTACTTC. This sequence encodes CATSRDGLRSNEQYF.

This clonotype came up a few times. The chain couples TRBV6-5 to TRBJ2-1; 10 nucleotides align to TRBD1. The germline gives CDR1 MNHEY, CDR2 SVGAGI. CDR3 length: 17 residues. The V gene end was trimmed by 2 bases and the J gene end by 4 bases; junction bases not matched to a gene: 8. CDR3 nucleotide sequence: TGTGCCAGCAGTTACCAGGGGACAGGGGTAGGTTACAATGAGCAGTTCTTC. The encoded protein is CASSYQGTGVGYNEQFF.

There are a few counts of this clonotype. The chain couples TRBV6-6 to TRBJ2-1, with 7 positions matching TRBD2. The V gene end was trimmed by 5 bases and the J gene end by 8 bases; junction bases not matched to a gene: 6. This CDR3 spans 13 amino acids. Germline V lookup: CDR1 MNHNY, CDR2 SVGAGI (reference sequence). In nucleotides, the CDR3 is TGTGCCAGCAGTGCCGGGACTACCGATGAGCAGTTCTTC. Translated, it gives CASSAGTTDEQFF.